This TCR beta chain appears in the sequencing data of a study of T cell responses to AZD1222 COVID-19 vaccine. This CDR3 contains 15 residues. Trimming cost V 4 bases and J 10 bases, with 17 bases left between them. Germline V gene lookup returns CDR1 SGHAT and CDR2 FQNNGV. Notes on the study in general: Targeting of unmutated variant regions was reportedly seen in nearly half of spike-specific TCRs.

On this clone itself: What it binds is unknown.

TCRdb's copy holds only in-frame clones and misses some; the assay was immunoSEQ multiplex PCR. The sample carries 150,000 to 180,000 clones, about 87% recorded once. The sequence was collected from an adult who received the AZD1222 COVID-19 vaccine. The rearrangement links TRBV11-2 to TRBJ1-6, with a weak D call TRBD1 (5 bases). This material consisted of peripheral blood, taken 28 days after the second AZD1222 dose. The CDR3 loop reads CASSSGGLRNSPLHF. CDR3 nucleotide sequence: TGTGCCAGCAGCTCCGGGGGGTTACGAAACTCACCCCTCCACTTT.